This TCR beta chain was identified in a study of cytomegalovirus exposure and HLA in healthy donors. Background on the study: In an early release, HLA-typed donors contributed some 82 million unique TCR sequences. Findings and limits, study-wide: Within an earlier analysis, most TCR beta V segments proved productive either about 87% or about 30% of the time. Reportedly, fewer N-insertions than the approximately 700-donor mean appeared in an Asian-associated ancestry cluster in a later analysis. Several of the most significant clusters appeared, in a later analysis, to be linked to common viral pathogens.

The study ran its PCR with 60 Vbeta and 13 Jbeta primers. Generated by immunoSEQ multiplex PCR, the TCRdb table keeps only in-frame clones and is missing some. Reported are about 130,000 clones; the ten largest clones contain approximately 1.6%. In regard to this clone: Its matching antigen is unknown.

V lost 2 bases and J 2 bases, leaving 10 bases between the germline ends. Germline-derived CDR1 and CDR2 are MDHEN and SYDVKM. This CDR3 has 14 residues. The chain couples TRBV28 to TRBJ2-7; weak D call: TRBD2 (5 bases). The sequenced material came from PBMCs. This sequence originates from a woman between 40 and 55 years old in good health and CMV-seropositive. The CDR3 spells CASSLAGATYEQYF. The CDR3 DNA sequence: TGTGCCAGCAGTTTAGCGGGCGCTACCTACGAGCAGTACTTC.